This T cell receptor (beta chain) was recovered during a study of blood T cell repertoires in COVID-19. TCRdb's table, derived via immunoSEQ multiplex PCR, lists solely in-frame clones and lacks some. This table has over 250,000 clones, 88% appearing once. The CDR3 runs to 14 residues. The V and J ends lost 1 base and 9 bases respectively, with 12 bases between them. The germline gives CDR1 LGHDT, CDR2 YNNKEL (reference sequence). Sequencing was done on a sample of peripheral blood. The V call is TRBV3-1 (or the pseudogene TRBV3-2), the J call TRBJ2-2; D is perhaps TRBD2 (7 bases). The origin of this receptor is a man aged 55 to 70 who had recovered from COVID-19. The CDR3 DNA is TGTGCCAGCAGCCAAGGAGGGGGGGCCCGGGAGCTGTTTTTT. As protein: CASSQGGGARELFF.